These 25 T cell receptor beta chains were all obtained from the same sample, sequenced in a study of technical replicates of blood from a handful of donors. Libraries were prepared by immunoSEQ multiplex PCR; TCRdb keeps only in-frame clonotypes and omits some of them. The sample holds 55,000 to 75,000 clones; roughly 95% are singletons and the top ten take under 3%. Sequencing was carried out using PBMCs. The source of these receptors is a human donor in good health. Some clones in this sample may be carry-over from other donors' samples.

This chain joins TRBV29-1 and TRBJ2-7; 7 nucleotides agree with TRBD1. CDR3 length equals 14 residues. Per germline, CDR1 SQVTM and CDR2 ANQGSEA. V was clipped by 4 bases and J by 4 bases; unmatched bases: 10. CDR3 protein: CSVVVTGILYEQYF. The CDR3 region has the DNA TGCAGCGTTGTTGTGACAGGGATCCTTTACGAGCAGTACTTC.

This rearrangement joins TRBV2 to TRBJ2-1; TRBD1 aligns across 9 bases. The trim removed 6 bases at V and 9 bases at J, leaving 9 bases unmatched. The CDR3 covers 14 residues. CDR1 is SNHLY and CDR2 is FYNNEI in the germline V gene. In DNA, the CDR3 is TGTGCCAGCAGGGGGACAGGGAGGGTCGGTGAGCAGTTCTTC. Translated: CASRGTGRVGEQFF.

This clone was seen only once. The genes are TRBV4-3 and TRBJ2-3, with 7 bases identical to TRBD2. CDR1 and CDR2 (germline): LGHNA, YSLEER. This CDR3 is built from 15 residues. V shed 0 bases and J 3 bases; nucleotides not matched to a gene: 3. CDR3 amino acids: CASSQDGGRTDTQYF. Written as DNA, the CDR3 is TGCGCCAGCAGCCAAGACGGGGGGAGGACAGATACGCAGTATTTT.

This chain connects TRBV2 to TRBJ2-1, with TRBD1 matching over 9 bases. The germline CDR1 and CDR2 sequences are SNHLY and FYNNEI. V lost 3 bases and J lost 5; bases outside the gene matches: 5. The CDR3 extends over 15 amino acids. The CDR3 DNA follows: TGTGCCAGCAGTGAGGGGAACAGGGGGCACAATGAGCAGTTCTTC. Its translation is CASSEGNRGHNEQFF.

V is TRBV2 and J is TRBJ2-2; a weak D match, TRBD1 (6 bases). The CDR3 runs 13 residues. CDR1 SNHLY and CDR2 FYNNEI come from the germline V gene. The V end was cut by 6 bases, the J end by 5 bases, with 10 bases between. CDR3 DNA sequence: TGTGCCAGCAGCGAACAGGGTACCGGGGAGCTGTTTTTT. Its translation: CASSEQGTGELFF.

The rearrangement uses TRBV27 and TRBJ2-1, with D possibly TRBD1 on 5 matching bases. V lost 2 bases and J 0 bases, leaving 5 bases between the germline ends. Germline lookup yields CDR1 MNHEY and CDR2 SMNVEV (reference sequence). The CDR3 has 14 amino acids. The CDR3 spells CASSLTGSYNEQFF. The DNA of the CDR3 is TGTGCCAGCAGTTTAACAGGCTCCTACAATGAGCAGTTCTTC.

The rearrangement links TRBV7-2 to TRBJ2-5, with 10 bases lining up with TRBD2. V lost 4 bases and J lost 5; bases outside the gene matches: 10. Germline V gene sequence: CDR1 SGHTA, CDR2 FQGNSA. The CDR3 sequence is 16 residues long. The CDR3 region has the DNA TGTGCCAGCAGCTGGGTTGATAGCGGGGGGTGGGAGACCCAGTACTTC. This gives the protein CASSWVDSGGWETQYF.

This clone was picked up one time. The V gene is TRBV7-8, the J gene TRBJ1-2; weak D call: TRBD1 (6 bases). The CDR3 is 14 amino acids. The V end lost 3 bases, the J end lost 4 bases, and 12 bases lay between the germline ends. Germline CDR1 and CDR2: SGHVS and FQNEAQ. CDR3 bases: TGTGCCAGCAGCTTCGGGGGGCTGGGCTATGGCTACACCTTC. This translates into CASSFGGLGYGYTF. Based on the CDR3 plus reference TRBV7-8 and TRBJ1-2, the full variable domain is GAGVSQSPRYKVAKRGQDVALRCDPISGHVSLFWYQQALGQGPEFLTYFQNEAQLDKSGLPSDRFFAERPEGSVSTLKIQRTQQEDSAVYLCASSFGGLGYGYTFGSGTRLTVV.

The chain recombines TRBV19 with TRBJ1-1; a possible D gene is TRBD1 (5 bases). Germline lookup yields CDR1 LNHDA and CDR2 SQIVND (reference sequence). Trimming took 5 bases from V and 5 from J, leaving 18 bases between them. The CDR3 consists of 15 residues. The CDR3 DNA reads TGTGCCAGTAGTCCTAACGGGGGGGGAGGAACTGAAGCTTTCTTT. Translating gives CASSPNGGGGTEAFF.

The chain recombines TRBV6-6 with TRBJ1-2; D is unclear. Germline assignment: CDR1 MNHNY and CDR2 SVGAGI (reference sequence). The CDR3 runs 13 residues. The V end lost 6 bases, the J end lost 6 bases, and 14 bases lay between the germline ends. CDR3 loop: CASRLPSEHGYTF. The CDR3 nucleotides read TGTGCCAGCAGACTGCCATCCGAACATGGCTACACCTTC.

The chain employs TRBV10-3 and TRBJ1-3, with D unclear. Trimming cost V 11 bases and J 2 bases, with 19 bases left between them. Per the germline V gene, CDR1 is ENHRY and CDR2 is SYGVKD. The CDR3 contains 15 residues. The DNA for the CDR3 is TGTGCCGCGTCCGAATGGAGGGATGCTGGAAACACCATATATTTT. Encoded protein: CAASEWRDAGNTIYF.

This clone has only one observation. The chain is built from TRBV19 and TRBJ1-4; TRBD1 agrees at 9 bases. The CDR3 sequence is 16 residues long. CDR1 is LNHDA, CDR2 SQIVND, per germline (reference sequence). Trimming at V came to 6 bases and at J to 5 bases, leaving 10 bases not matched to a gene. The CDR3 DNA is TGTGCCAGTAGGCGACAGGGGGGCCTCGCCAATGAAAAACTGTTTTTT. This gives the protein CASRRQGGLANEKLFF. The full variable domain, its missing parts supplied by reference TRBV19 and TRBJ1-4, is DGGITQSPKYLFRKEGQNVTLSCEQNLNHDAMYWYRQDPGQGLRLIYYSQIVNDFQKGDIAEGYSVSREKKESFPLTVTSAQKNPTAFYLCASRRQGGLANEKLFFGSGTQLSVL.

The J gene is TRBJ2-3, the V gene TRBV11-2, with 8 bases aligning to TRBD2. J lost 6 bases, V lost 5 bases, and 13 bases had no gene match. The CDR3 is 16 residues long. Germline values: CDR1 SGHAT, CDR2 FQNNGV. The CDR3 nucleotides read TGTGCCAGCAGCCCACCCAATAGCGGGACGAGGGATACGCAGTATTTT. This gives the protein CASSPPNSGTRDTQYF.

The V gene is TRBV5-1, the J gene TRBJ1-2; no definite D call. The CDR3 is made up of 14 amino acids. V dropped 0 bases and J dropped 2 bases, with 8 bases sitting between them. The germline V gene has CDR1 SGHRS and CDR2 YFSETQ. CDR3 sequence: CASSLGQANYGYTF. DNA for the CDR3: TGCGCCAGCAGCTTGGGGCAGGCAAACTATGGCTACACCTTC.

The chain is built from TRBV7-3 and TRBJ2-5, with TRBD2 as a possible D gene (5 bases). The V end was cut by 3 bases, the J end by 2 bases, with 13 bases between. Germline CDR1 reads SGHTA; CDR2 reads FQGTGA. This CDR3 region has 15 residues. CDR3 loop: CASSFLAGKQETQYF. DNA of the CDR3: TGTGCCAGCAGCTTTCTCGCGGGCAAACAAGAGACCCAGTACTTC.

This chain connects TRBV7-2 to TRBJ2-5; possibly TRBD2 for D (6 bases). The CDR3 loop spans 14 amino acids. Per germline, CDR1 SGHTA and CDR2 FQGNSA. V lost 5 bases and J lost 7, with 17 bases in between. This CDR3 is CASSAMQGGATQYF. DNA for the CDR3: TGTGCCAGCAGCGCGATGCAGGGCGGGGCGACCCAGTACTTC.

CDR3: CASSPLGGRRNEQFF. CDR3 sequence (DNA): TGTGCCAGCAGCCCCCTTGGCGGGAGAAGGAATGAGCAGTTCTTC. V and J are TRBV14 and TRBJ2-1, with 7 bases matching TRBD2. Germline lookup yields CDR1 SGHDN and CDR2 FVKESK. V was clipped by 4 bases and J by 7 bases; unmatched bases: 10. The CDR3 covers 15 residues.

This sequence joins TRBV30 and TRBJ2-5, with D uncertain. The V gene's germline CDR1 is GTSNPN and CDR2 SVGIG (reference sequence). CDR3 size: 12 residues. Trimming took off 1 base at V and 2 bases at J, with 5 bases between the two ends. Here the CDR3 reads CAWSARQETQYF. CDR3 bases: TGTGCCTGGAGTGCGCGTCAAGAGACCCAGTACTTC.

The CDR3 here is CASSYRGSGNQPQHF. The CDR3 nucleotides are TGTGCCAGCAGTTACAGGGGATCGGGCAATCAGCCCCAGCATTTT. This chain uses TRBV6-5 with TRBJ1-5, with D possibly TRBD1 on 5 matching bases. The CDR3 consists of 15 residues. Germline assignment: CDR1 MNHEY and CDR2 SVGAGI. Trimming left V 2 bases short and J 2 bases short, with 10 bases between.

This clone ranks as medium-sized (0.01 to 0.1%). The genes are TRBV13 and TRBJ1-1; maybe TRBD1 (5 bases). Germline V gene data show CDR1 as PRHDT and CDR2 as FYEKMQ (reference sequence). Trimming took 1 base from V and 11 from J, leaving 23 bases between them. CDR3 length equals 16 residues. The CDR3 loop is CASSLEGEATGEEAFF. Here the CDR3 DNA reads TGTGCCAGCAGCTTAGAAGGAGAGGCAACGGGGGAGGAGGCTTTCTTT.

The J gene is TRBJ2-5, the V gene TRBV7-9; D gene unclear. V gave up 3 bases and J gave up 4 bases, with 3 bases separating them. Per the germline V gene, CDR1 is SEHNR and CDR2 is FQNEAQ (reference sequence). CDR3 length: 11 amino acids. The CDR3 loop is CASSFLETQYF. CDR3 coding DNA: TGTGCCAGCAGCTTCCTAGAGACCCAGTACTTC.

This chain uses TRBV30 with TRBJ2-7; 12 bases fit TRBD2. The germline CDR1 and CDR2 sequences are GTSNPN and SVGIG (reference sequence). Trimming took 8 bases from V and 5 from J; bases not matched to a gene: 4. This CDR3 spans 12 amino acids. The CDR3 nucleotides read TGTGCCCAGACTAGCGGGGGCGACGAGCAGTACTTC. It codes for CAQTSGGDEQYF.

The rearrangement uses TRBV2 and TRBJ2-2, with D perhaps matching TRBD2 (6 bases). This CDR3 comprises 14 residues. The V gene lost 7 bases and the J gene lost 6 bases, with 15 bases spanning the gap. Germline V CDR1 and CDR2: SNHLY, FYNNEI. CDR3 sequence reads: CASTRLVSAGELFF. In DNA, the CDR3 is TGTGCCAGCACTCGACTAGTTTCGGCCGGGGAGCTGTTTTTT.

CDR3 region: CASSLPDREITETQYF. CDR3 sequence (DNA): TGTGCCAGCAGCTTACCTGACAGGGAGATAACAGAGACCCAGTACTTC. The chain has TRBV7-6 and TRBJ2-5; 7 positions agree with TRBD1. The CDR3 consists of 16 residues. Losses at the gene ends were 2 bases for V and 4 bases for J; bases not matched to a gene: 10. Germline CDR1 SGHVS, CDR2 FNYEAQ.

For the CDR3, the DNA is TGCGCCAGCAGTCCGGACGGGGGAGTAGGTCAGCCCCAGCATTTT. Translated: CASSPDGGVGQPQHF. The chain combines TRBV5-1 with TRBJ1-5, with D perhaps TRBD1 (5 bases). CDR3 size: 15 residues. Trimming removed 5 bases at V and 6 bases at J, with 18 bases between. Germline V CDR1 and CDR2: SGHRS, YFSETQ.